This TCR beta chain was sequenced during a study of T cell responses to AZD1222 COVID-19 vaccine. About the study: Pooling covered second doses at about 4 or about 12 weeks.

A remark on this clone: Its matching antigen is unknown.

TCRdb's table, derived via immunoSEQ multiplex PCR, lists solely in-frame clones and lacks some. The data show 95,000 to 150,000 clones, roughly nine tenths seen once. Points from the study as a whole: Among spike-specific TCRs, nearly half reportedly target unmutated variant regions. Donors, mostly white British, included more females; clonal diversity was possibly underestimated. Only five to seven individuals given AZD1222 were seropositive at baseline.

The germline V gene encodes CDR1 LGHNA and CDR2 YSLEER. CDR3 length equals 16 residues. With V trimmed by 4 bases and J by 4 bases, 9 bases remained unmatched. The rearrangement links TRBV4-3 to TRBJ1-2; 10 bases map to TRBD1. The receptor's source is an adult in good health. Sequenced here: peripheral blood, sampled on day 0 of AZD1222 vaccination. The CDR3 DNA is TGCGCCAGCAGCCCCAGGGGGACAGGGGAGGGCTATGGCTACACCTTC. Amino acid sequence: CASSPRGTGEGYGYTF.